Sequencing of this T cell receptor (beta chain) was carried out in a study of CD8 T cells in Susac syndrome. The CDR3 consists of 15 residues. Trimming cost V 3 bases and J 0 bases; bases outside gene matches: 3. Germline assignment: CDR1 LGHNA and CDR2 YSLEER. Reverse transcription of about 0.5 to 1 ug RNA used random hexamers. MiXCR, applied by TCRdb to the immunoSEQ multiplex PCR reads, yields one record per CDR3 protein. The sample shows about 26,000 distinct CDR3 sequences, 94% of them seen only once. The TCR sequence derives from a human donor in good health. This chain joins TRBV4-3 and TRBJ1-1; TRBD1 matches 8 bases. Sequenced: CD8+ T cells from PBMCs. The chain's CDR3 is CASSQDRALNTEAFF. In DNA, the CDR3 is TGCGCCAGCAGCCAGGACAGGGCCTTGAACACTGAAGCTTTCTTT.